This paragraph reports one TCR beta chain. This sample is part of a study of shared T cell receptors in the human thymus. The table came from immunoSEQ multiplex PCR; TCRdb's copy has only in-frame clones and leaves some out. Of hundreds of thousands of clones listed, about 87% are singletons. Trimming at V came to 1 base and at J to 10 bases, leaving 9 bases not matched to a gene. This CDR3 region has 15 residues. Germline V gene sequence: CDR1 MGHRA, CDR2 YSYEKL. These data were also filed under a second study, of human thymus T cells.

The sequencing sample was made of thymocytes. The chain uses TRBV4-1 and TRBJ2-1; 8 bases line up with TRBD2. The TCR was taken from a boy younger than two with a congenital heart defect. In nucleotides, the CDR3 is TGCGCCAGCAGCCAAGTGCCAGCGGGAGCAGGGGAGCAGTTCTTC. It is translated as CASSQVPAGAGEQFF.